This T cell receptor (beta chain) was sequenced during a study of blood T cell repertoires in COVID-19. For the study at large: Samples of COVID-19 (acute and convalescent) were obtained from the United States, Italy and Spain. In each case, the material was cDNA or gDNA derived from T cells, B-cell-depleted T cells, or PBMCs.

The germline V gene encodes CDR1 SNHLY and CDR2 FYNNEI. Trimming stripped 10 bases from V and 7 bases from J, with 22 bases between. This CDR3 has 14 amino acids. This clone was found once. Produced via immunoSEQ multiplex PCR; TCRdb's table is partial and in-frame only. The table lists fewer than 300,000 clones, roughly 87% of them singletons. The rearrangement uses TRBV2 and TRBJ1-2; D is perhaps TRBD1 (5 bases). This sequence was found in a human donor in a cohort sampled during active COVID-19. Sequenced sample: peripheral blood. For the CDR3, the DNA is TGTGCCAATAAAAGGGGTCTCTATGGTACTGGCTACACCTTC. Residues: CANKRGLYGTGYTF.